Described below is a single T cell receptor beta chain sequence and its context. This sample was taken from a study of T cells in pancreatic ductal adenocarcinoma. Deletions cut 2 bases from V and 5 bases from J, with 12 bases between. CDR3 length equals 14 residues. From germline, CDR1 is MNHEY and CDR2 SVGAGI. Selected pancreatic ductal adenocarcinoma patients had undergone surgery without neoadjuvant therapy. Using immunoSEQ multiplex PCR, the repertoire was profiled, and TCRdb retains in-frame clones only, with some absent. The data show roughly 17,000 clones, around nine tenths seen once. The specimen sequenced was PBMCs. The genes are TRBV6-5 and TRBJ1-1; no clear D. This clonotype was obtained from a human donor with pancreatic ductal adenocarcinoma. The chain's CDR3 is CASSYQQGLTEAFF. CDR3 bases: TGTGCCAGCAGTTACCAGCAAGGTTTGACTGAAGCTTTCTTT.